The source of this TCR beta chain is a study of shared clonotypes between healthy human individuals. CDR3 length equals 15 residues. The V gene end was trimmed by 6 bases and the J gene end by 5 bases; junction bases not matched to a gene: 12. In germline, CDR1 is SGHAT, CDR2 FQNNGV. All of the donors resided in Nashville, Tennessee, and each was a Caucasian adult. Template for every sorted-subset replicate PCR totaled 150 to 250 ng DNA, some 30,000 T cell genomes. Sequenced by immunoSEQ multiplex PCR; TCRdb stores in-frame clones only, minus some. The sample yields under 1,100,000 clones, around four fifths seen once.

This clonotype was obtained from a man in his late teens or twenties in good health. The V and J genes are TRBV11-2 and TRBJ1-1; 7 nucleotides line up with TRBD1. Sequencing was carried out using memory CD4+ T cells sorted from blood. Noted subset: CD45RA-negative fraction. The CDR3 is CASSQGGRMGTEAFF. The CDR3 bases are TGTGCCAGCAGTCAAGGGGGCAGGATGGGTACTGAAGCTTTCTTT.